These 10 T cell receptor beta chains came from one sample sequenced in a study of vaccination and CD4 T cells after COVID-19 (dated by TCRdb to between 2021 and 2023). Interpreted using the paper, the treatment or condition label stands for: roughly 11-day PBMC culture with coronavirus spike peptide pools or control peptides (ViraFEST assay). Their antigen targets remain unknown. Library preparation employed PCR. The listed sequencing device is Illumina iSeq 100. At the Johns Hopkins FTIC core, DNA from the cultured CD4+ T cells underwent TCR sequencing with the Oncomine TCR Beta short-read assay. The public reads were quality trimmed at Q25 with fastp and then assembled into clones with MiXCR by TCRdb, keeping productive beta chains. Entries are consolidated by CDR3 protein sequence, retaining the most common genes and DNA. In this sample the table shows about 13,000 distinct CDR3 sequences, about 50% of which occur a single time. About an eighth of the sample is taken by the ten largest.

Specimen: CD4+ T cells from blood, cultured in vitro. The source is a human donor who had recovered from COVID-19.

This clonotype was found once. The J gene is TRBJ1-1, the V gene TRBV5-1; no definite D call. This CDR3 spans 14 amino acids. V was clipped by 5 bases and J by 1 base, with 12 bases between them. Germline values: CDR1 SGHRS, CDR2 YFSETQ. The CDR3 region is CASSNRMANTEAFF. In nucleotides, the CDR3 is TGCGCCAGCAGTAATAGGATGGCGAACACTGAAGCTTTCTTT.

This chain connects TRBV7-9 to TRBJ2-6; D gene uncertain. The length of the CDR3 is 14 residues. V lost 2 bases, J lost 2 bases, and 4 bases lay in between. Germline CDR1 and CDR2: SEHNR and FQNEAQ (reference sequence). The chain's CDR3 is CASSLRPGANVLTF. In DNA, the CDR3 is TGTGCCAGCAGCTTAAGGCCTGGGGCCAACGTCCTGACTTTC.

This clonotype is medium-sized in the sample. The chain employs TRBV9 and TRBJ2-3; D uncertain. The CDR3 is 14 amino acids. Between the trimmed V and J ends, which lost 3 bases and 5 bases, there was a span of 13 bases. The germline gives CDR1 SGDLS, CDR2 YYNGEE. The CDR3 nucleotides read TGTGCCAGCAGCGCCTCCCAGTCTCTAGATACGCAGTATTTT. This encodes CASSASQSLDTQYF. Full variable domain (missing parts from reference TRBV9 and TRBJ2-3): DSGVTQTPKHLITATGQRVTLRCSPRSGDLSVYWYQQSLDQGLQFLIQYYNGEERAKGNILERFSAQQFPDLHSELNLSSLELGDSALYFCASSASQSLDTQYFGPGTRLTVL.

This clonotype was seen only a few times. CDR3 in DNA: TGTGCCAGCAGCTTAAGTGGGATCGGGGTAGAGACCCAGTACTTC. Amino acids: CASSLSGIGVETQYF. V is TRBV7-3 and J is TRBJ2-5, with D perhaps matching TRBD2 (5 bases). The CDR3 runs to 15 residues. The germline CDR1 and CDR2 sequences are SGHTA and FQGTGA. V dropped 1 base and J dropped 4 bases, with 13 bases sitting between them.

V usage is TRBV28 and J usage is TRBJ2-7; D gene uncertain. Looked up from germline, CDR1 is MDHEN and CDR2 is SYDVKM. V was pared by 5 bases and J by 0 bases, with 5 bases between. This CDR3 has 12 amino acids. CDR3 DNA: TGTGCCAGCAGTCCAAGCTCCTACGAGCAGTACTTC. Translated: CASSPSSYEQYF.

The chain employs TRBV5-1 and TRBJ2-7; 8 bases are shared with TRBD1. The germline CDR1 and CDR2 sequences are SGHRS and YFSETQ. With 7 bases clipped from V and 5 bases from J, the junction kept 11 bases outside the gene matches. The CDR3 spans 14 residues. Here the CDR3 DNA reads TGCGCCAGCTCTACGAACAGGGGGATGAACGAGCAGTACTTC. It specifies CASSTNRGMNEQYF.

The chain has TRBV15 and TRBJ2-2; TRBD1 is a possible D gene (5 bases). The CDR3 is 15 residues long. Between the trimmed V and J ends, which lost 0 bases and 5 bases, there was a span of 10 bases. Germline V CDR1 and CDR2: LNHNV, YYDKDF (reference sequence). The DNA of the CDR3 is TGTGCCACCAGCAGAGAAGGAGCAGGGACCGGGGAGCTGTTTTTT. This sequence encodes CATSREGAGTGELFF.

The table lists this clonotype with a few counts. This chain connects TRBV10-3 to TRBJ1-1; D ambiguous. The germline gives CDR1 ENHRY, CDR2 SYGVKD. The CDR3 has 12 residues. The V end lost 10 bases, the J end lost 1 base, and 10 bases lay between the germline ends. The CDR3 protein is CATWRGNTEAFF. The CDR3 coding sequence is TGTGCCACCTGGCGGGGGAACACTGAAGCTTTCTTT.

The chain couples TRBV5-6 to TRBJ1-5; D is ambiguous. There are 15 residues in the CDR3. Germline CDR1 reads SGHDT; CDR2 reads YYEEEE. Between the trimmed V and J ends, which lost 4 bases and 4 bases, there was a span of 15 bases. CDR3 nucleotides: TGTGCCAGCAGCCTGTATGGTGGCGGGAATCAGCCCCAGCATTTT. It codes for CASSLYGGGNQPQHF.

This clonotype occurred a few times. The V call is TRBV10-3, the J call TRBJ2-1; 11 nucleotides match TRBD2. The germline gives CDR1 ENHRY, CDR2 SYGVKD. The CDR3 covers 15 residues. Trimming took 6 bases from V and 4 from J; bases not matched to a gene: 5. The CDR3 DNA is TGTGCCATCAGGCCGGGACTAGCGGAATACAATGAGCAGTTCTTC. Translation gives CAIRPGLAEYNEQFF.